This record looks at one T cell receptor (beta chain) sequence and its context. Its antigen is not identified. The data stem from a study of CD4+ T cells in melanoma. Study results and limitations: A reported correlation linked neoantigen-specific CD4+ T cells to CD8+, macrophage and B cell function.

V was pared by 4 bases and J by 11 bases, with 14 bases between. The CDR3 runs to 12 residues. CDR1 and CDR2 from the germline V gene are SGDLS and YYNGEE. Clones were sequenced by immunoSEQ multiplex PCR, and TCRdb holds only the in-frame ones, with some missing. The sample includes about 11,000 clones, almost 70% of them seen just once. The specimen was cells from a culture (not recorded whether cultured in vitro). The chain employs TRBV9 and TRBJ2-3; no reliable D call. The receptor's source is a human donor with melanoma. The DNA for the CDR3 is TGTGCCAGCAGCCCCTCTCTAGGGTTGCAGTATTTT. It yields the protein CASSPSLGLQYF.